The entry below gives a single T cell receptor (beta chain) sequence along with its context. Antigen: not known. These data are taken from a study of CD8+ T cells in alopecia areata. Findings and limits, study-wide: Clonality in lesional scalp, especially alopecia totalis/universalis, exceeded that of normal scalp. Normal skin's resident alphabeta T cells are sequenced alongside lesional scalp T cells. Treatment with tofacitinib significantly lowered scalp clonality and reduced expanded CD8+ clones among the top 100.

The CDR3 has 15 residues. Trimming pared 3 bases from V and 3 bases from J, leaving 12 bases between. The germline gives CDR1 MDHEN, CDR2 SYDVKM. Stated treatment: oral pan-JAK inhibitor, 5-10 mg twice daily. T lymphocytes (CD4+ and CD8+) were sorted from PBMCs. Extracted RNA was reverse transcribed, and the resulting cDNA served as sequencing template. Clones were sequenced by immunoSEQ multiplex PCR, and TCRdb holds only the in-frame ones, with some missing. Among about 190,000 clones listed, 45% to 75% were seen once. The clonotype comes from a human donor with alopecia areata. This material consisted of CD4+ T cells sorted from blood, taken at week 4, from a patient treated with tofacitinib. This sequence joins TRBV28 and TRBJ1-5; D might be TRBD1 (5 bases). The chain's CDR3 is CASSFRSGTNQPQHF. CDR3 DNA: TGTGCCAGCAGTTTTCGGTCCGGGACCAATCAGCCCCAGCATTTT.